This T cell receptor (beta chain) stems from a study of blood T cell repertoires in COVID-19. At the level of the study: T cells, B-cell-depleted T cells, or PBMCs supplied cDNA or gDNA.

Using immunoSEQ multiplex PCR, the repertoire was profiled, and TCRdb retains in-frame clones only, with some absent. The sample carries 170,000 or so clones, 90% to 95% recorded once. Germline loops: CDR1 SGHTA, CDR2 FQGNSA. The ends were cut back, 5 bases at V and 4 bases at J, with 9 bases in the middle. CDR3 length: 13 residues. The sequencing input was peripheral blood. The receptor's source is a man over 45 with acute or convalescent COVID-19. This sequence joins TRBV7-2 and TRBJ1-5; D not resolved. The CDR3 sequence: CASSPEVNQPQHF. The CDR3 bases are TGTGCCAGCAGCCCCGAGGTAAATCAGCCCCAGCATTTT.